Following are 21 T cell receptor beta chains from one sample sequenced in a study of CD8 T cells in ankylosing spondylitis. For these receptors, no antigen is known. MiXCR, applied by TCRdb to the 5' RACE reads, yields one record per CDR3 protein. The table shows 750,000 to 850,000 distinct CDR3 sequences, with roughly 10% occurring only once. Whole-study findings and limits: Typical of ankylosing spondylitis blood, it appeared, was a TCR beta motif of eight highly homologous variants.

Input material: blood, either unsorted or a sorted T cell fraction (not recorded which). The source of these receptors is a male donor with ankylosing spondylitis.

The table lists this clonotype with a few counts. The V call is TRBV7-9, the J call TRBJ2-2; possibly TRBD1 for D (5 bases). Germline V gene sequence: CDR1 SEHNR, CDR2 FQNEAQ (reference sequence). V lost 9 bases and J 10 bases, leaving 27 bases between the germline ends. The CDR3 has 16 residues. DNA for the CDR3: TGTGCCAGTAAAGCACAGGAGCAATACCGTAGCCAGGAGCTGTTTTTT. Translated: CASKAQEQYRSQELFF.

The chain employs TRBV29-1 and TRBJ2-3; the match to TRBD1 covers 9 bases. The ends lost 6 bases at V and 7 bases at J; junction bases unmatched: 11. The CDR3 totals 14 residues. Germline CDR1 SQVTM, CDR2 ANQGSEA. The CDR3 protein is CSVRWDRAVHTQYF. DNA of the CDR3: TGCAGCGTCCGCTGGGACAGGGCGGTCCATACGCAGTATTTT.

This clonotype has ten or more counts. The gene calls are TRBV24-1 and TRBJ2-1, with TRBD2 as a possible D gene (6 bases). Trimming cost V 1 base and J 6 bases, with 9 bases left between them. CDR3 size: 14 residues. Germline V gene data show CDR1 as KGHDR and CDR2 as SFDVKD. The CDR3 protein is CATSDLLAPNEQFF. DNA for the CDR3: TGTGCCACCAGTGATTTACTAGCCCCCAATGAGCAGTTCTTC.

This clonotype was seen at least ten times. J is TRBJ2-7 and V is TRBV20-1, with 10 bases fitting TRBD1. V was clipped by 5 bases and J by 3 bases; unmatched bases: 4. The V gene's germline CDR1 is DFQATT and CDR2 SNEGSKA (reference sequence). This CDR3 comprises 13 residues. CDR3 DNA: TGCAGTGCTGAGACAGGGGGCAGCTACGAGCAGTACTTC. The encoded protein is CSAETGGSYEQYF.

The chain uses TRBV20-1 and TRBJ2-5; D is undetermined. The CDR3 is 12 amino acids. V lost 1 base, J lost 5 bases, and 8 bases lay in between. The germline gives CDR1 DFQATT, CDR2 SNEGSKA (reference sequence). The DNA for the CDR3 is TGCAGTGCTAGAGTGGGCCTGGAGACCCAGTACTTC. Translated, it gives CSARVGLETQYF.

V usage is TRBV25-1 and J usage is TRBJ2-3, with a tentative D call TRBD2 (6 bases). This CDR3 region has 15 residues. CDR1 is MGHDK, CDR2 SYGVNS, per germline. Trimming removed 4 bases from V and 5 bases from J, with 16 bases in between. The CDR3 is CASSARRRERDTQYF. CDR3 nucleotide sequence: TGTGCCAGCAGTGCTAGGCGGAGGGAGAGAGATACGCAGTATTTT.

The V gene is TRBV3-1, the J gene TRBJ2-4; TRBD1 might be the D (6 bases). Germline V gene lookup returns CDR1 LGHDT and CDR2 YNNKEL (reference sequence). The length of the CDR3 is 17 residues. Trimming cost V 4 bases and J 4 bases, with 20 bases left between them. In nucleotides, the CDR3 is TGTGCCAGCAGCCGATCGGAAACAGGGCCGGTTAAAAACATTCAGTACTTC. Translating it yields CASSRSETGPVKNIQYF.

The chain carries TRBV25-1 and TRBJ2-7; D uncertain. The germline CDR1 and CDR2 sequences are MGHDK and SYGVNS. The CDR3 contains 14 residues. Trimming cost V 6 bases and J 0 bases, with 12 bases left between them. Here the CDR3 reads CASRDRVSSYEQYF. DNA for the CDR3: TGTGCCAGCAGAGACCGGGTCTCCTCCTACGAGCAGTACTTC.

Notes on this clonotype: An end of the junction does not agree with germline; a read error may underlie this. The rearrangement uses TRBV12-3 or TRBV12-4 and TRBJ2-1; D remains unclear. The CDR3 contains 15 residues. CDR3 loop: CDSSSGPSFYNEQFF. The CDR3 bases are TGTGACAGCAGTTCCGGACCTTCTTTTTACAATGAGCAGTTCTTC.

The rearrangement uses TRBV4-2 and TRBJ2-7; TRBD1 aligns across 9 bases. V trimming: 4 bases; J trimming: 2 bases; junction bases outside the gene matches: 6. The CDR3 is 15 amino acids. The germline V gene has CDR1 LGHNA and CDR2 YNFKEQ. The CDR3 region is CASSREQGAPYEQYF. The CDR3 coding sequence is TGTGCCAGCAGCCGAGAACAGGGGGCTCCCTACGAGCAGTACTTC.

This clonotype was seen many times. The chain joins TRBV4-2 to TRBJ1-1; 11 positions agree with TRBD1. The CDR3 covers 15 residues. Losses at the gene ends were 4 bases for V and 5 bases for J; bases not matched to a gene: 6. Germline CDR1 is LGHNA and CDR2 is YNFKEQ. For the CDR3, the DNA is TGTGCCAGCAGCCGCGTCGGGACAGGGGGGACTGAAGCTTTCTTT. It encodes CASSRVGTGGTEAFF.

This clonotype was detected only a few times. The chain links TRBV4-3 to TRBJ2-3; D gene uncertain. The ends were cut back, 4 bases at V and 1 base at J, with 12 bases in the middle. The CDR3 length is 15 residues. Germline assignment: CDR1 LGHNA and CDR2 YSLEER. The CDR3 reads CASSRRLAGTDTQYF. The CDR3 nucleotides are TGCGCCAGCAGCCGCCGACTCGCAGGCACAGATACGCAGTATTTT.

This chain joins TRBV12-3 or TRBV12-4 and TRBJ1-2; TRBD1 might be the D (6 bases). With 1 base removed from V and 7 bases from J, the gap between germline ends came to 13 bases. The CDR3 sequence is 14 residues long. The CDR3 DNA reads TGTGCCAGCAGTTTAGACAGGGAATTCGGTGGCTACACCTTC. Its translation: CASSLDREFGGYTF.

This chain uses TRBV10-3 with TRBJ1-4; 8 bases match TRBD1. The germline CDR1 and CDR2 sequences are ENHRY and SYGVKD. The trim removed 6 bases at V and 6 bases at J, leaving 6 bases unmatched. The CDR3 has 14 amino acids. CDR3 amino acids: CAIRGTGGDEKLFF. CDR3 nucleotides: TGTGCCATCAGAGGGACAGGTGGAGATGAAAAACTGTTTTTT.

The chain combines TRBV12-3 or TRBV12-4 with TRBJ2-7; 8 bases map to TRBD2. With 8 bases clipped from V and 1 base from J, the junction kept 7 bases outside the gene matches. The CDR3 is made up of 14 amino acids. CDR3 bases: TGTGCCAGCTCCAGGGGCGGGGGGTCCTACGAGCAGTACTTC. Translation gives CASSRGGGSYEQYF.

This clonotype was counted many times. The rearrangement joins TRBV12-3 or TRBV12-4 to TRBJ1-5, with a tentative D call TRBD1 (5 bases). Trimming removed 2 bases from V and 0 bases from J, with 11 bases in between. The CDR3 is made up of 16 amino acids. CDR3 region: CASSLWQGGSNQPQHF. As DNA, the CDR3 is TGTGCCAGCAGTTTATGGCAGGGCGGTAGCAATCAGCCCCAGCATTTT.

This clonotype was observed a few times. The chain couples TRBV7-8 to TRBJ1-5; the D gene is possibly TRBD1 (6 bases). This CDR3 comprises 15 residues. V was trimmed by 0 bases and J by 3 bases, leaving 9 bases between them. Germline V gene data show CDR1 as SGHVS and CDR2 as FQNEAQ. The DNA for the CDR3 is TGTGCCAGCAGCTTAGCTAGGGGGTTCAATCAGCCCCAGCATTTT. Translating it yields CASSLARGFNQPQHF. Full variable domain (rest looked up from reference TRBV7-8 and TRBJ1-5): GAGVSQSPRYKVAKRGQDVALRCDPISGHVSLFWYQQALGQGPEFLTYFQNEAQLDKSGLPSDRFFAERPEGSVSTLKIQRTQQEDSAVYLCASSLARGFNQPQHFGDGTRLSIL.

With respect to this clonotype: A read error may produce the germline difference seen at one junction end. DNA for the CDR3: TGTGCCAGCAGTTTAATTTCAGGCAATCCGCCCCAGCATTTT. Protein: CASSLISGNPPQHF. The rearrangement uses TRBV12-3 or TRBV12-4 and TRBJ1-5; no clear D. The CDR3 has 14 residues.

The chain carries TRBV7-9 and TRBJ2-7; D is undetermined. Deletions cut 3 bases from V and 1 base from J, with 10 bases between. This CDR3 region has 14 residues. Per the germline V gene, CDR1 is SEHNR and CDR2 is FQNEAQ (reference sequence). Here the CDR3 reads CASSFSTASYEQYF. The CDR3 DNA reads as TGTGCCAGCAGCTTCTCGACTGCATCCTACGAGCAGTACTTC.

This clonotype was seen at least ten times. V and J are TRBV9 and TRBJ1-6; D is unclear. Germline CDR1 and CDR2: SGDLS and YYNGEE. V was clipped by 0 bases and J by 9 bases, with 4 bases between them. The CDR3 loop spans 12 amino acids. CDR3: CASSVVGSPLHF. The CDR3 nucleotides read TGTGCCAGCAGCGTAGTTGGTTCACCCCTCCACTTT.

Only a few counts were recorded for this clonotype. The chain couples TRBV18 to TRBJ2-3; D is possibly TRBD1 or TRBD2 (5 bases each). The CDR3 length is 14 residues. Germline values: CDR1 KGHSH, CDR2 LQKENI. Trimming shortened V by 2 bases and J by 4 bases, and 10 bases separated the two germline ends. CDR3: CASSPGTSPDTQYF. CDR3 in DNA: TGTGCCAGCTCACCAGGGACCAGTCCAGATACGCAGTATTTT.